These T cell receptor beta chains were read from a single sample in a study of T cell responses to AZD1222 COVID-19 vaccine. Generated by immunoSEQ multiplex PCR, the TCRdb table keeps only in-frame clones and is missing some. The sample carries 150,000 or so clones, 90% to 95% recorded once. Specimen: peripheral blood, collected on day 0 of AZD1222 vaccination. These receptors originate from an adult in good health. The CDR3 runs from the conserved cysteine through the conserved F or W. The order of the fields is J gene, V gene, CDR3 protein.

j_call: TRBJ1-6
v_call: TRBV5-4
cdr3_aa: CASSFGQNSYNSPLHF

j_call: TRBJ1-2
v_call: TRBV7-8
cdr3_aa: CASSLVEGVYNGYTF

j_call: TRBJ2-3
v_call: TRBV10-3
cdr3_aa: CAISAGSGRATDTQYF

j_call: TRBJ2-3
v_call: TRBV7-8
cdr3_aa: CASSSPGLEYTDTQYF

j_call: TRBJ1-4
v_call: TRBV28
cdr3_aa: CASSLRGGRSEKLFF

j_call: TRBJ1-4
v_call: TRBV7-5
cdr3_aa: CVRSIPAPGAPEKLFF

j_call: TRBJ1-5
v_call: TRBV29-1
cdr3_aa: CSVGSADNQPQHF

j_call: TRBJ2-5
v_call: TRBV18
cdr3_aa: CASSPPVGVQETQYF

j_call: TRBJ2-7
v_call: TRBV10-2
cdr3_aa: CASGGLAAYEQYF

j_call: TRBJ1-2
v_call: TRBV11-2
cdr3_aa: CASSLVLQPYGYTF

j_call: TRBJ2-2
v_call: TRBV18
cdr3_aa: CASSPRWEGTGELFF

j_call: TRBJ1-2
v_call: TRBV5-1
cdr3_aa: CASSSDRTNYGYTF

j_call: TRBJ2-2
v_call: TRBV6-5
cdr3_aa: CASSPQGNTGELFF

j_call: TRBJ1-1
v_call: TRBV7-9
cdr3_aa: CASSLFSTEAFF

j_call: TRBJ1-2
v_call: TRBV20-1
cdr3_aa: CSATLAVGQIF

j_call: TRBJ2-7
v_call: TRBV4-2
cdr3_aa: CASSPTATASYEQYF

j_call: TRBJ2-1
v_call: TRBV6-6
cdr3_aa: CASSYGAGSSYNEQFF

j_call: TRBJ2-4
v_call: TRBV25-1
cdr3_aa: CASINGSVDLAKNIQYF

j_call: TRBJ1-1
v_call: TRBV23-1
cdr3_aa: CASLDRENTEAFF

j_call: TRBJ2-3
v_call: TRBV9
cdr3_aa: CASSVGNSGFTDTQYF

j_call: TRBJ1-2
v_call: TRBV18
cdr3_aa: CASSPSWERVDGYTF

j_call: TRBJ1-2
v_call: TRBV2
cdr3_aa: CATTLRQGSNGYTF

j_call: TRBJ2-5
v_call: TRBV6-5
cdr3_aa: CASSYIEAGVETQYF

j_call: TRBJ1-2
v_call: TRBV6-5
cdr3_aa: CASRDPGLGGYGYTF

j_call: TRBJ2-3
v_call: TRBV4-2
cdr3_aa: CASSQGNRGGTDTQYF

j_call: TRBJ2-3
v_call: TRBV15
cdr3_aa: CATSRDSGKDTQYF

j_call: TRBJ1-5
v_call: TRBV28
cdr3_aa: CASSFWGSNQPQHF

j_call: TRBJ2-2
v_call: TRBV5-1
cdr3_aa: CASSLESGAGELFF